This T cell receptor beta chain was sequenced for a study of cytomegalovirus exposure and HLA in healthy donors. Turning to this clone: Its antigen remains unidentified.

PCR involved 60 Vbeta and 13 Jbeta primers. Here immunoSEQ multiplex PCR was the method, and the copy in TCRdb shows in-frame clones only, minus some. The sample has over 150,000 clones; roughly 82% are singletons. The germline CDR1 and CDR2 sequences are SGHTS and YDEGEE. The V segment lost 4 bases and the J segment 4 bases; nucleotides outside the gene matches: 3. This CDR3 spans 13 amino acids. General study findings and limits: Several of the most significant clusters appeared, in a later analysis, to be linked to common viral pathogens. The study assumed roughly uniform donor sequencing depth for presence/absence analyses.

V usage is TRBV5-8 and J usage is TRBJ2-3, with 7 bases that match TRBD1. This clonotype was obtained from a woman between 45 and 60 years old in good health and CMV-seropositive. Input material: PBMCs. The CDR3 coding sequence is TGTGCCAGCAGCATAGACAGGGCAGATACGCAGTATTTT. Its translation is CASSIDRADTQYF.